The entry below describes one TCR beta chain. Other nucleotide sequences in the sample specify the same CDR3. The data originate from a study of shared clonotypes between healthy human individuals. Assay: immunoSEQ multiplex PCR; the TCRdb copy retains only in-frame clones and omits some. The sample lists about 1.5 million clones, roughly 98% occurring once. The germline CDR1 and CDR2 sequences are SGHRS and YFSETQ. Trimming took 0 bases from V and 5 from J, leaving 11 bases between them. This CDR3 comprises 14 residues. The chain is built from TRBV5-1 and TRBJ1-1, with no clear D. The clonotype was recovered from a man aged 25 to 40 in good health. Input material: naive CD4+ T cells sorted from blood. Subset noted: CD45RA+ positively selected. In DNA form, the CDR3 reads TGCGCCAGCAGCTTGGGACGTCGTGGGACTGAAGCTTTCTTT. Translated, it gives CASSLGRRGTEAFF.